This T cell receptor (beta chain) was retrieved from a study of blood T cell repertoires in COVID-19. Study details: Sample material is recorded as cDNA or gDNA derived from T cells, B-cell-depleted T cells, or PBMCs.

This clone came up a few times. Original analysis: Amplification from reference gene primers served as the basis for estimated nucleated cell counts. Only in-frame clones appear in the TCRdb table, and some are missing; sequencing was by immunoSEQ multiplex PCR. Clonal size and the V and J genes are those of that table, whereas D and trimming came from the DNA. The sample contains 250,000 to 350,000 clones, about 88% of which appear only once. Cohort 3 recovered donors had two negative PCRs, clearance, or symptom resolution. The ends were cut back, 4 bases at V and 6 bases at J, with 22 bases in the middle. The CDR3 is 17 residues long. CDR1 and CDR2 from the germline V gene are SGHDT and YYEEEE.

This TCR came from a man aged 60 to 75 who had recovered from COVID-19. This rearrangement joins TRBV5-6 to TRBJ2-2; a weak D match, TRBD1 (6 bases). Input material: PBMCs or T cells enriched from blood (not recorded which). This chain's CDR3 is CASSPAGARRSAGELFF. The CDR3 nucleotides read TGTGCCAGCAGCCCTGCAGGGGCGCGGAGGTCGGCCGGGGAGCTGTTTTTT. Complete variable domain (other parts from reference TRBV5-6 and TRBJ2-2): DAGVTQSPTHLIKTRGQQVTLRCSPKSGHDTVSWYQQALGQGPQFIFQYYEEEERQRGNFPDRFSGHQFPNYSSELNVNALLLGDSALYLCASSPAGARRSAGELFFGEGSRLTVL.